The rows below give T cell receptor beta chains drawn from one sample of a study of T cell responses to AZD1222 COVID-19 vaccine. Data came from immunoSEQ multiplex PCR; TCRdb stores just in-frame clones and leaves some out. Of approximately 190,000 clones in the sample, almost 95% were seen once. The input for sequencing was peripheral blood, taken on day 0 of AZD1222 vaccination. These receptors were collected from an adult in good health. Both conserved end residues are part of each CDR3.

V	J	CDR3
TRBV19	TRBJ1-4	CASSRLSTNEKLFF
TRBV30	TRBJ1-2	CAVDRVNYGYTF
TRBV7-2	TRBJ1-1	CASSLRTGIDTEAFF
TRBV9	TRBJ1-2	CASSGGGLQTNYGYTF
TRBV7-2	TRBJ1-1	CASSSGHSLPEAFF
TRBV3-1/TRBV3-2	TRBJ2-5	CASSQLQRQETQYF
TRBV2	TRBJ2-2	CASIGTGMPGELFF
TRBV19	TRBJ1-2	CASSIRGPYYGYTF
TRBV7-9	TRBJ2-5	CASRLTGGRETQYF
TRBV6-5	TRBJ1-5	CASRPGQVNQPQHF
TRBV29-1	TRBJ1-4	CSATRTDVNEKLFF
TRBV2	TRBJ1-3	CASSEQTGFDTIYF
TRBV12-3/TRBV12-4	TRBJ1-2	CASRYRGPGYTF
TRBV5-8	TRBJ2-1	CASSLSQGYNEQFF
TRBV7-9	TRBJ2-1	CASSLLGYNEQFF
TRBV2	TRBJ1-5	CASSVTREWKQPQHF
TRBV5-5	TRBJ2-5	CASGGRGAEEETQYF
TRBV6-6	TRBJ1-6	CASSYYPGSPLHF
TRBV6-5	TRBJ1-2	CASTLGDRHTYGYTF
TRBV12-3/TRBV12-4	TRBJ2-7	CASSGVLHEQYF
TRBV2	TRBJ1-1	CASREKGRLNTEAFF
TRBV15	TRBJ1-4	CATSKTTGRSMELFF